Below are 23 T cell receptor beta chains sequenced from a single sample in a study of regulatory T cells in long-lasting Graves disease. Both iRepertoire HTBI primers and Arm-PCR of CDR3 regions were used to build the TCR beta libraries. TCRdb re-analysed the multiplex PCR reads in MiXCR, keeping a single row per CDR3 protein. The sample lists 360,000 or so distinct CDR3 sequences; around 15% were seen once. The sample's time point: newly diagnosed GD, antithyroid drugs for less than 3 months. PBMCs were the source of the RNA used for TCR sequencing. This sample also belongs to another study, concerning T cells in Graves' hyperthyroidism and ophthalmopathy.

The sequencing used peripheral blood mononuclear cells (PBMCs), collected at new diagnosis, from a patient treated with antithyroid drugs. These receptors all come from a man aged 40-49 years with Graves disease.

This chain joins TRBV4-1 and TRBJ1-2; 9 nucleotides line up with TRBD1. V shed 4 bases, J shed 2 bases, and the junction held 14 bases outside the gene matches. The CDR3 runs to 18 residues. Germline values: CDR1 MGHRA, CDR2 YSYEKL. CDR3 bases: TGCGCCAGCAGCCCGACTTGGAGCCGGGACAGGGAAAACTATGGCTACACCTTC. Translating gives CASSPTWSRDRENYGYTF.

In its sample, this clonotype was seen a few times. This chain uses TRBV7-9 with TRBJ2-7; D gene ambiguous. Trimming cost V 5 bases and J 7 bases, with 9 bases left between them. This CDR3 has 11 residues. Germline assignment: CDR1 SEHNR and CDR2 FQNEAQ (reference sequence). CDR3 nucleotide sequence: TGTGCCAGCAGCCCCCAACTAGAGCAGTACTTC. Amino acids: CASSPQLEQYF.

The rearrangement links TRBV10-3 to TRBJ1-1; possible D gene TRBD1, 5 bases. V lost 5 bases, J lost 2 bases, and 9 bases lay in between. This CDR3 comprises 13 residues. Per germline, CDR1 ENHRY and CDR2 SYGVKD. The CDR3 loop is CAISPDINTEAFF. The CDR3 DNA is TGTGCCATCAGTCCGGACATAAACACTGAAGCTTTCTTT.

This clonotype was recorded many times. The genes are TRBV12-3 or TRBV12-4 and TRBJ1-5, with unresolved D. V lost 2 bases to trimming and J lost 11 bases, with 16 bases between them. The length of the CDR3 is 14 residues. The CDR3 DNA sequence: TGTGCCAGCAGTTTATCGGCGGTAACTCCGTCCCAGCATTTT. Its translation is CASSLSAVTPSQHF.

This clonotype was seen at least ten times. The rearrangement uses TRBV12-3 or TRBV12-4 and TRBJ2-1, with 13 bases aligning to TRBD2. V shed 5 bases and J 6 bases; nucleotides not matched to a gene: 1. The CDR3 consists of 14 residues. The CDR3 region has the DNA TGTGCCAGCAGTGGACTAGCGGGGGCCAATGAGCAGTTCTTC. Protein: CASSGLAGANEQFF.

This clonotype has ten or more counts. The CDR3 loop is CASSSQRDTEAFF. The DNA for the CDR3 is TGTGCCAGCAGCTCACAGAGGGACACTGAAGCTTTCTTT. The chain employs TRBV7-3 and TRBJ1-1; D unresolved. The CDR3 length is 13 residues. The germline V and J ends were trimmed by 4 bases and 3 bases, with 9 bases remaining between them. The germline V gene has CDR1 SGHTA and CDR2 FQGTGA.

This clonotype was seen at least ten times. In DNA form, the CDR3 reads TGTGCCAGCGAGATTCAAGCCTCTGGAAACACCATATATTTT. Translation: CASEIQASGNTIYF. This chain uses TRBV6-1 with TRBJ1-3, with D unresolved. With 8 bases removed from V and 0 bases from J, the gap between germline ends came to 11 bases. The CDR3 has 14 amino acids. Germline lookup yields CDR1 MNHNS and CDR2 SASEGT.

This clonotype was counted many times. This chain joins TRBV20-1 and TRBJ2-3, with TRBD1 identical over 8 bases. Germline V gene sequence: CDR1 DFQATT, CDR2 SNEGSKA (reference sequence). Unmatched junction bases numbered 6, after V lost 5 bases and J lost 2 bases. The length of the CDR3 is 14 residues. DNA of the CDR3: TGCAGTGCTGCAAGGACAGGGTTCACAGATACGCAGTATTTT. It codes for CSAARTGFTDTQYF.

In this sample, this clonotype turned up many times. The genes are TRBV5-1 and TRBJ2-3; 7 bases match TRBD2. The germline V gene encodes CDR1 SGHRS and CDR2 YFSETQ. The CDR3 loop spans 15 amino acids. V gave up 2 bases and J gave up 0 bases; unmatched junction bases: 3. CDR3 nucleotide sequence: TGCGCCAGCAGCTTACTAGCGACTAGCACAGATACGCAGTATTTT. Its protein is CASSLLATSTDTQYF.

This clonotype was counted only a few times. This chain links TRBV7-6 with TRBJ1-1; possibly TRBD1 for D (5 bases). This CDR3 has 15 amino acids. The germline V gene encodes CDR1 SGHVS and CDR2 FNYEAQ. V was trimmed by 2 bases and J by 4 bases, leaving 14 bases between them. The CDR3 nucleotides read TGTGCCAGCAGCTTATCAGCAAGGGGCACCACTGAAGCTTTCTTT. Residues: CASSLSARGTTEAFF. Together with reference TRBV7-6 and TRBJ1-1, the CDR3 gives the full variable domain: GAGVSQSPRYKVTKRGQDVALRCDPISGHVSLYWYRQALGQGPEFLTYFNYEAQQDKSGLPNDRFSAERPEGSISTLTIQRTEQRDSAMYRCASSLSARGTTEAFFGQGTRLTVV.

This clonotype was detected ten times or more. The chain joins TRBV28 to TRBJ2-5; D is unclear. The CDR3 contains 12 residues. V was clipped by 6 bases and J by 4 bases, with 9 bases between them. Per the germline V gene, CDR1 is MDHEN and CDR2 is SYDVKM. CDR3 amino acids: CASRRRTETQYF. The CDR3 nucleotides read TGTGCCAGCAGGAGACGGACAGAGACCCAGTACTTC.

This chain joins TRBV2 and TRBJ1-2, with no clear D. Germline-derived CDR1 and CDR2 are SNHLY and FYNNEI. This CDR3 is built from 13 residues. The ends were cut back, 2 bases at V and 2 bases at J, with 6 bases in the middle. In DNA form, the CDR3 reads TGTGCCAGCAGTGAATCGGCAAACTATGGCTACACCTTC. Its translation is CASSESANYGYTF.

This clonotype was detected many times. Germline and junction disagree at one end, which may indicate a read error. This sequence joins TRBV5-1 and TRBJ2-7; TRBD1 might be the D (5 bases). The CDR3 covers 12 residues. Germline V gene sequence: CDR1 SGHRS, CDR2 YFSETQ. CDR3 protein: CASSSDTYEQYF. For the CDR3, the DNA is TGTGCCAGCAGTTCGGACACTTACGAGCAGTACTTC.

This clonotype was seen many times. J is TRBJ2-3 and V is TRBV5-1; 8 bases fit TRBD2. V trimming: 3 bases; J trimming: 2 bases; junction bases outside the gene matches: 5. The CDR3 contains 15 residues. The germline V gene has CDR1 SGHRS and CDR2 YFSETQ. The CDR3 DNA sequence: TGCGCCAGCAGCTATGAGCGGGGGTCCACAGATACGCAGTATTTT. The encoded protein is CASSYERGSTDTQYF.

The chain uses TRBV20-1 and TRBJ2-3; 8 bases match TRBD2. Trimming took 0 bases from V and 2 from J; bases not matched to a gene: 22. There are 21 residues in the CDR3. Per germline, CDR1 DFQATT and CDR2 SNEGSKA (reference sequence). This chain's CDR3 is CSARESLGPLERGGFTDTQYF. CDR3 DNA sequence: TGCAGTGCTAGAGAATCCTTGGGGCCTTTGGAGCGCGGGGGGTTCACAGATACGCAGTATTTT.

This clonotype was observed many times. V gene TRBV2 combines with J gene TRBJ2-3, with 11 bases matching TRBD2. This CDR3 contains 15 residues. V trimming: 4 bases; J trimming: 6 bases; junction bases outside the gene matches: 6. The germline CDR1 and CDR2 sequences are SNHLY and FYNNEI. CDR3 bases: TGTGCCAGCAGTGGGTTAGCGGGGGGGTTTGATACGCAGTATTTT. Amino acid sequence: CASSGLAGGFDTQYF.

This clonotype came up many times. V is TRBV28 and J is TRBJ1-6, with a weak D call TRBD1 (6 bases). CDR3 length: 16 residues. The V gene lost 2 bases and the J gene lost 7 bases, with 15 bases spanning the gap. Germline loops: CDR1 MDHEN, CDR2 SYDVKM. The CDR3 sequence: CASSLRGGLWNSPLHF. The CDR3 DNA reads as TGTGCCAGCAGTTTACGGGGGGGCCTATGGAATTCACCCCTCCACTTT.

This sequence joins TRBV20-1 and TRBJ2-5; 9 nucleotides align to TRBD1. After removal of 5 bases from V and 1 base from J, the junction contained 2 bases not matched to a gene. CDR3 length: 13 amino acids. Germline V lookup: CDR1 DFQATT, CDR2 SNEGSKA (reference sequence). CDR3 region: CSAQGQGQETQYF. The CDR3 region has the DNA TGCAGTGCTCAGGGACAGGGCCAAGAGACCCAGTACTTC.

This clonotype was found many times. The chain has TRBV5-1 and TRBJ2-1, with D tentatively TRBD1 (6 bases). This CDR3 is built from 17 residues. Germline V gene data show CDR1 as SGHRS and CDR2 as YFSETQ. The V end was cut by 1 base, the J end by 0 bases, with 14 bases between. CDR3 DNA: TGCGCCAGCAGCTTGACCTACAGGGAGAGCTCCTACAATGAGCAGTTCTTC. This sequence encodes CASSLTYRESSYNEQFF.

This clonotype was recorded at least ten times. V and J are TRBV2 and TRBJ2-2; 13 nucleotides match TRBD2. Germline values: CDR1 SNHLY, CDR2 FYNNEI. This CDR3 has 18 amino acids. Trimming removed 6 bases from V and 3 bases from J; junction bases left unmatched: 10. This CDR3 is CASRSPRLAGGYTGELFF. CDR3 coding DNA: TGTGCCAGCAGGAGCCCGAGACTAGCGGGGGGATACACCGGGGAGCTGTTTTTT.

This clonotype was detected many times. The chain carries TRBV28 and TRBJ2-5; no definite D call. The germline gives CDR1 MDHEN, CDR2 SYDVKM. The V gene lost 7 bases and the J gene lost 4 bases, with 13 bases spanning the gap. CDR3 length equals 13 residues. The CDR3 spells CASNPRVGETQYF. The CDR3, as DNA: TGTGCCAGCAACCCCCGGGTGGGAGAGACCCAGTACTTC.

This clonotype was recorded at least ten times. The V and J genes are TRBV24-1 and TRBJ2-6; 7 bases match TRBD1. From germline, CDR1 is KGHDR and CDR2 SFDVKD. The CDR3 is 16 residues long. With V trimmed by 4 bases and J by 4 bases, 6 bases remained unmatched. The CDR3 protein is CATSDLTGPGANVLTF. CDR3 nucleotides: TGTGCCACCAGTGACCTGACAGGGCCCGGGGCCAACGTCCTGACTTTC.

Details on this clonotype: One base away lies a much larger clone, so this may be a sequencing read error. V usage is TRBV5-1 and J usage is TRBJ2-3, with D uncertain. The DNA end is more similar to TRBJ1-1, so the J call may be wrong. Germline V CDR1 and CDR2: SGHRS, YFSETQ. The CDR3 loop spans 14 amino acids. The CDR3 loop reads CASSLMAEDTEAFF. The CDR3 DNA reads TGCGCCAGCAGCTTGATGGCAGAGGACACTGAAGCTTTCTTT.